Listed below are T cell receptor beta chains from one sample, sequenced in a study of chemoradiotherapy in HPV16-positive cancers. Profiling relied on immunoSEQ multiplex PCR, and the TCRdb table lists in-frame clones only, not all of them. The repertoire includes about 32,000 clones, more than 70% of them detected once, and roughly 4.9% sits in the top ten. The specimen was blood, collected from a patient who underwent chemoradiotherapy. These receptors all stem from a human donor with HPV-associated anogenital cancer. The CDR3 runs from the conserved cysteine through the conserved F or W. The D gene is left open where the match is weak. Part of the rows lack a size; the others show once, few, many or a class for expanded clones.

v_call: TRBV5-1
j_call: TRBJ2-7
clone_size: few
d_call: -
cdr3_aa: CASSLALGGYEQYF
cdr3_nt: TGCGCCAGCAGCTTGGCCTTGGGCGGCTACGAGCAGTACTTC

v_call: TRBV11-3
j_call: TRBJ2-2
clone_size: -
d_call: -
cdr3_aa: CASSPRVEGELFF
cdr3_nt: TGTGCCAGCAGCCCAAGGGTTGAGGGGGAGCTGTTTTTT

v_call: TRBV21-1
j_call: TRBJ1-1
clone_size: -
d_call: -
cdr3_aa: CASSPLTLEAFF
cdr3_nt: TGTGCCAGCAGCCCCCTGACACTTGAAGCTTTCTTT

v_call: TRBV11-2
j_call: TRBJ1-1
clone_size: -
d_call: -
cdr3_aa: CASSTLRAGNTEAFF
cdr3_nt: TGTGCCAGCAGCACCCTCCGTGCCGGGAACACTGAAGCTTTCTTT

v_call: TRBV29-1
j_call: TRBJ1-4
clone_size: once
d_call: TRBD1
cdr3_aa: CSVDLQGNEKLFF
cdr3_nt: TGCAGCGTTGACTTACAGGGGAATGAAAAACTGTTTTTT

v_call: TRBV7-2
j_call: TRBJ1-5
clone_size: -
d_call: TRBD1
cdr3_aa: CASSFATGRNQPQHF
cdr3_nt: TGTGCCAGCAGCTTCGCGACAGGGAGAAATCAGCCCCAGCATTTT

v_call: TRBV7-9
j_call: TRBJ2-5
clone_size: -
d_call: -
cdr3_aa: CASTSTKGLSGAQYF
cdr3_nt: TGTGCCAGCACCTCTACCAAGGGCCTGTCTGGGGCCCAGTACTTC

v_call: TRBV10-3
j_call: TRBJ2-7
clone_size: -
d_call: TRBD2
cdr3_aa: CAISEGLAGKAHEQYF
cdr3_nt: TGTGCCATCAGTGAGGGACTAGCGGGAAAAGCCCACGAGCAGTACTTC

v_call: TRBV5-1
j_call: TRBJ2-3
clone_size: -
d_call: TRBD1
cdr3_aa: CASRDRGRPSTDTQYF
cdr3_nt: TGCGCCAGCAGGGACAGGGGGCGGCCTAGCACAGATACGCAGTATTTT

v_call: TRBV28
j_call: TRBJ2-5
clone_size: -
d_call: -
cdr3_aa: CASSFLETQYF
cdr3_nt: TGTGCCAGCAGTTTCTTAGAGACCCAGTACTTC

v_call: TRBV23-1
j_call: TRBJ2-1
clone_size: -
d_call: -
cdr3_aa: CASSQGGVLYNEQFF
cdr3_nt: TGCGCCAGCAGTCAGGGGGGCGTCCTCTACAATGAGCAGTTCTTC

v_call: TRBV5-1
j_call: TRBJ1-2
clone_size: -
d_call: -
cdr3_aa: CASSHETVYGYTF
cdr3_nt: TGCGCCAGCAGCCATGAGACAGTCTATGGCTACACCTTC

v_call: TRBV18
j_call: TRBJ1-2
clone_size: once
d_call: -
cdr3_aa: CASSLNDQSGYTF
cdr3_nt: TGTGCCAGCTCTCTTAATGACCAGAGCGGCTACACCTTC

v_call: TRBV9
j_call: TRBJ2-2
clone_size: -
d_call: -
cdr3_aa: CASSVAPHGAGELFF
cdr3_nt: TGTGCCAGCAGCGTAGCTCCCCACGGGGCCGGGGAGCTGTTTTTT

v_call: TRBV10-3
j_call: TRBJ2-7
clone_size: -
d_call: TRBD1
cdr3_aa: CAISNTGDEQYF
cdr3_nt: TGTGCCATCAGCAATACAGGGGACGAGCAGTACTTC

v_call: TRBV27
j_call: TRBJ2-7
clone_size: -
d_call: TRBD1
cdr3_aa: CATSSPGGYSSYEQYF
cdr3_nt: TGTGCCACCTCGTCCCCAGGGGGCTATAGCTCCTACGAGCAGTACTTC

v_call: TRBV5-4
j_call: TRBJ1-5
clone_size: -
d_call: -
cdr3_aa: CASSLEDQPQHF
cdr3_nt: TGTGCCAGCAGCTTGGAAGATCAGCCCCAGCATTTT

v_call: TRBV4-1
j_call: TRBJ1-6
clone_size: -
d_call: -
cdr3_aa: CASSQVGGYASPLHF
cdr3_nt: TGCGCCAGCAGCCAAGTCGGAGGGTACGCTTCACCCCTCCACTTT

v_call: TRBV11-3
j_call: TRBJ1-1
clone_size: once
d_call: -
cdr3_aa: CASSLGEKEIAFF
cdr3_nt: TGTGCCAGCAGCTTAGGGGAAAAGGAAATAGCCTTCTTT

v_call: TRBV7-9
j_call: TRBJ2-7
clone_size: -
d_call: TRBD2
cdr3_aa: CASSRPGLEVDEQYF
cdr3_nt: TGTGCCAGCAGCCGACCGGGACTAGAAGTAGACGAGCAGTACTTC

v_call: TRBV10-1
j_call: TRBJ2-1
clone_size: -
d_call: -
cdr3_aa: CASSESGGSSYNEQFF
cdr3_nt: TGCGCCAGCAGTGAGTCGGGGGGATCCTCCTACAATGAGCAGTTCTTC

v_call: TRBV19
j_call: TRBJ1-1
clone_size: -
d_call: -
cdr3_aa: CASSPGDLPEAFF
cdr3_nt: TGTGCCAGTAGCCCCGGAGATCTCCCTGAAGCTTTCTTT